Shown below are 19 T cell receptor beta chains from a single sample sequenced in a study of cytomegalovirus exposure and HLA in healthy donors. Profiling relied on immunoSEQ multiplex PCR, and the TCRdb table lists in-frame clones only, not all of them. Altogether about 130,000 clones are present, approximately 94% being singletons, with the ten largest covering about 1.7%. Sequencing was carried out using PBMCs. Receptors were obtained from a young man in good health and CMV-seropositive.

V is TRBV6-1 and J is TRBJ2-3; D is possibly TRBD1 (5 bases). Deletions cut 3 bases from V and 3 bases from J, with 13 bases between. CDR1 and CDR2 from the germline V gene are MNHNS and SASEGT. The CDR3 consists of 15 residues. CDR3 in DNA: TGTGCCAGCAGTGAGGGCCCCTCAGGGACAGATACGCAGTATTTT. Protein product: CASSEGPSGTDTQYF.

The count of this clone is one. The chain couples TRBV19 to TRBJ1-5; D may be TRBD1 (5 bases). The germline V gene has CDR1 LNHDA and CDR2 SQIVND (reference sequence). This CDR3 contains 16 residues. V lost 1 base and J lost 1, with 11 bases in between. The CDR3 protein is CASSIGRGKSNQPQHF. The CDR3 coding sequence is TGTGCCAGTAGTATAGGTCGGGGGAAAAGCAATCAGCCCCAGCATTTT.

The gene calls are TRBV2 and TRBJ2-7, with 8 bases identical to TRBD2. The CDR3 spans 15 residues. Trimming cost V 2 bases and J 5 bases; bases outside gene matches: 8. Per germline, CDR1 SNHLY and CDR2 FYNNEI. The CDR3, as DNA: TGTGCCAGCAGTGAAAGTCTAGCGGGTCTCAACGAGCAGTACTTC. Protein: CASSESLAGLNEQYF.

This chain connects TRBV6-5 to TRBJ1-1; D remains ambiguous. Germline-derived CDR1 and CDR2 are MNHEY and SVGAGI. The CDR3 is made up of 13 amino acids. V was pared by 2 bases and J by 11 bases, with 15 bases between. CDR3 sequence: CASSYGGRKLAFF. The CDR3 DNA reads TGTGCCAGCAGTTACGGAGGTAGGAAGTTGGCTTTCTTT.

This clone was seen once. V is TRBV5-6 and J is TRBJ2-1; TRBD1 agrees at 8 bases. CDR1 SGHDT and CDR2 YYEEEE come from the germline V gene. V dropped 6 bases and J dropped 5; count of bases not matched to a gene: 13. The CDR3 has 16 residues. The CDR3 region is CASNPVGTGLDNEQFF. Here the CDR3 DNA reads TGTGCCAGCAACCCTGTGGGGACAGGTCTCGACAATGAGCAGTTCTTC. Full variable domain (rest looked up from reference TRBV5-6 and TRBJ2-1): DAGVTQSPTHLIKTRGQQVTLRCSPKSGHDTVSWYQQALGQGPQFIFQYYEEEERQRGNFPDRFSGHQFPNYSSELNVNALLLGDSALYLCASNPVGTGLDNEQFFGPGTRLTVL.

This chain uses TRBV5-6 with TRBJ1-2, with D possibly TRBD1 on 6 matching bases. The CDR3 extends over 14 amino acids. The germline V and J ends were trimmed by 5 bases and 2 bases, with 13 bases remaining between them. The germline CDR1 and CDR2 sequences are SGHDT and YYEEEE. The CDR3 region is CASRAFQGNYGYTF. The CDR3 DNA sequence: TGTGCCAGCAGAGCGTTCCAGGGGAACTATGGCTACACCTTC. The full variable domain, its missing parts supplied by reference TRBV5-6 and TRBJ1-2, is DAGVTQSPTHLIKTRGQQVTLRCSPKSGHDTVSWYQQALGQGPQFIFQYYEEEERQRGNFPDRFSGHQFPNYSSELNVNALLLGDSALYLCASRAFQGNYGYTFGSGTRLTVV.

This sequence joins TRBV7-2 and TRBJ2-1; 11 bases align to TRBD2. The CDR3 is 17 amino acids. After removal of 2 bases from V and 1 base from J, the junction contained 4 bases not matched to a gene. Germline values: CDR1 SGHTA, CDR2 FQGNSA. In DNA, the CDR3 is TGTGCCAGCAGCTTAATGCTAGCGGGAGGATCCTACAATGAGCAGTTCTTC. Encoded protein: CASSLMLAGGSYNEQFF.

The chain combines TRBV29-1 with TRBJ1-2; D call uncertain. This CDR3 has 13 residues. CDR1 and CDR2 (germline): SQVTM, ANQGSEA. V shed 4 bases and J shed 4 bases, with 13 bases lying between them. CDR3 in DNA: TGCAGCGTTGTCTCTGGGTCGGGCTATGGCTACACCTTC. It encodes CSVVSGSGYGYTF.

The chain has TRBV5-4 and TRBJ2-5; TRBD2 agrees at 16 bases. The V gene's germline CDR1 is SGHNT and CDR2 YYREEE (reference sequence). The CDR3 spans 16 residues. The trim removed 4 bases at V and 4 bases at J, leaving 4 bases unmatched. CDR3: CASSPGTSGRGETQYF. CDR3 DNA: TGTGCCAGCAGCCCAGGGACTAGCGGGAGGGGAGAGACCCAGTACTTC.

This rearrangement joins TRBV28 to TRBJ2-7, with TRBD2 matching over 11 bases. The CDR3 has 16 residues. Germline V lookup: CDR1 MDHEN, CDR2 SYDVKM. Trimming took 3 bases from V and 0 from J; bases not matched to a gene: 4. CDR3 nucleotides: TGTGCCAGCAGTTTCGGACTAGCGGGCTTCTCCTACGAGCAGTACTTC. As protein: CASSFGLAGFSYEQYF.

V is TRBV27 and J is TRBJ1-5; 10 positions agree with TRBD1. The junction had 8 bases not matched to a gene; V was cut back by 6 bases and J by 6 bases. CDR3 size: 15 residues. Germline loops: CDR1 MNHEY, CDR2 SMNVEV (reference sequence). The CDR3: CASRPGQGSSQPQHF. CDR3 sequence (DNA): TGTGCCAGCAGACCGGGACAGGGGTCTAGTCAGCCCCAGCATTTT.

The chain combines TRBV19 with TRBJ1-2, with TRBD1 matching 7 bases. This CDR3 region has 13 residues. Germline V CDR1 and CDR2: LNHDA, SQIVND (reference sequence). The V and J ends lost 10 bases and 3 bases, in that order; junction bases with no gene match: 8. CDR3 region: CATHRTGHYGYTF. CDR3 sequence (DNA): TGTGCCACCCACCGGACAGGACACTATGGCTACACCTTC.

The CDR3 DNA reads as TGTGCCAGTAGTATAGAAGCAGGCGGGTTGGAGACCCAGTACTTC. Protein product: CASSIEAGGLETQYF. This chain uses TRBV19 with TRBJ2-5, with D perhaps TRBD2 (5 bases). Germline assignment: CDR1 LNHDA and CDR2 SQIVND (reference sequence). There are 15 residues in the CDR3. The germline V and J ends were trimmed by 0 bases and 5 bases, with 13 bases remaining between them.

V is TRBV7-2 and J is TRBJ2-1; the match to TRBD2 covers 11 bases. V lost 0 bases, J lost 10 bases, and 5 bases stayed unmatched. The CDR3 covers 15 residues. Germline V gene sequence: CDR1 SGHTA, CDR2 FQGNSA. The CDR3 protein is CASSLAPTSGSEQFF. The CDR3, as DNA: TGTGCCAGCAGCTTAGCGCCCACTAGCGGGAGCGAGCAGTTCTTC. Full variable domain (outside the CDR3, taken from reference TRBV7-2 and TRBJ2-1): GAGVSQSPSNKVTEKGKDVELRCDPISGHTALYWYRQSLGQGLEFLIYFQGNSAPDKSGLPSDRFSAERTGGSVSTLTIQRTQQEDSAVYLCASSLAPTSGSEQFFGPGTRLTVL.

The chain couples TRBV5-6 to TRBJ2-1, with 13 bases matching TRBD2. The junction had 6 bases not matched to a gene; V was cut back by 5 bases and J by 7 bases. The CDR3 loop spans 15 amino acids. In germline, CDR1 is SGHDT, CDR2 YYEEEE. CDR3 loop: CASSWTSGSMNEQFF. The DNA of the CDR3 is TGTGCCAGCAGTTGGACTAGCGGGAGTATGAATGAGCAGTTCTTC.

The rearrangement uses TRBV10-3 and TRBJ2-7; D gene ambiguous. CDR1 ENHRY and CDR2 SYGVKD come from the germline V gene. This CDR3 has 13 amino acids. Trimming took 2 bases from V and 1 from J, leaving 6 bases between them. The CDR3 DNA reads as TGTGCCATCAGTGAGATGTATTCCTACGAGCAGTACTTC. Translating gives CAISEMYSYEQYF.

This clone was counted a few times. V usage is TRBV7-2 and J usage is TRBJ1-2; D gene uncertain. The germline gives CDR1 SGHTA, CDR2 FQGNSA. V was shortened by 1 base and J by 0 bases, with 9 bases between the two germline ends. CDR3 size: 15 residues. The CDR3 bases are TGTGCCAGCAGCTTAGAAGAGAACGCTAACTATGGCTACACCTTC. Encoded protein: CASSLEENANYGYTF.

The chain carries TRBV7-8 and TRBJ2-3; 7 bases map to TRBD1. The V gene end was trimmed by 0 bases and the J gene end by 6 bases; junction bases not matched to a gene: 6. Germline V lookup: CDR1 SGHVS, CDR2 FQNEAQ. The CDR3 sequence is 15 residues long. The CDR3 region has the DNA TGTGCCAGCAGCTTAGCCCGGGACAGCCTGGATACGCAGTATTTT. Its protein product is CASSLARDSLDTQYF.

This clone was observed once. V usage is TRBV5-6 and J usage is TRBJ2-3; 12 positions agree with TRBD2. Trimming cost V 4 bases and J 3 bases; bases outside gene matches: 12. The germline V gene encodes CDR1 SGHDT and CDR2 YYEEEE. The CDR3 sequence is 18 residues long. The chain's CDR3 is CASSGAERLAGATDTQYF. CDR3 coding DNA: TGTGCCAGCAGCGGGGCGGAAAGACTAGCGGGAGCTACAGATACGCAGTATTTT.